Detailed here is one TCR beta chain. Compared with germline, one end of the junction differs, possibly owing to a read error. This CDR3 comprises 17 residues. Assay: immunoSEQ multiplex PCR; the TCRdb copy retains only in-frame clones and omits some. The profile shows about 75,000 clones, 91% of them singletons. The sample is drawn from a study of technical replicates of blood from a few donors. The sample consisted of T cells isolated from PBMCs. The TCR was taken from a human donor in good health. Some clones in this sample may be carry-over from other donors' samples. V usage is TRBV23-1 and J usage is TRBJ1-6, with D tentatively TRBD1 (6 bases). Being an ORF, TRBV23-1 has a function that is uncertain. The CDR3 loop is CTSSQSTTDGGLTPLHF. The CDR3, as DNA: TGCACCAGCAGTCAATCGACGACGGACGGGGGGCTAACACCCCTCCACTTT.